The 26 T cell receptor beta chains listed next were all sequenced from one sample in a study of blood T cell repertoires in COVID-19. Generated by immunoSEQ multiplex PCR, the TCRdb table keeps only in-frame clones and is missing some. This table holds some 100,000 clones, about 91% found once. Sequencing used peripheral blood. All receptors come from a man aged 50-60 years with COVID-19, enrolled during active disease.

The chain employs TRBV18 and TRBJ1-2; 8 bases line up with TRBD1. V dropped 1 base and J dropped 7; count of bases not matched to a gene: 5. This CDR3 is 14 amino acids long. Germline CDR1 and CDR2: KGHSH and LQKENI. CDR3 sequence: CASSPLDRGGGYTF. The CDR3 DNA reads TGTGCCAGCTCACCACTTGACAGGGGAGGTGGCTACACCTTC.

V and J are TRBV5-1 and TRBJ2-5, with TRBD2 identical over 7 bases. The CDR3 totals 14 residues. The germline gives CDR1 SGHRS, CDR2 YFSETQ. V gave up 4 bases and J gave up 2 bases; unmatched junction bases: 5. The CDR3 coding sequence is TGCGCCAGCAGCCCTGGGAGGGCTCAAGAGACCCAGTACTTC. It encodes CASSPGRAQETQYF.

The chain carries TRBV20-1 and TRBJ2-7; no reliable D call. Germline V gene sequence: CDR1 DFQATT, CDR2 SNEGSKA (reference sequence). V dropped 3 bases and J dropped 5 bases, with 11 bases sitting between them. This CDR3 comprises 12 residues. CDR3 DNA sequence: TGCAGTGCTAGTGACCGACAAGACGAGCAGTACTTC. Protein sequence: CSASDRQDEQYF.

The J gene is TRBJ2-5, the V gene TRBV15, with 7 positions matching TRBD1. Germline-derived CDR1 and CDR2 are LNHNV and YYDKDF (reference sequence). This CDR3 region has 15 residues. V dropped 4 bases and J dropped 1; count of bases not matched to a gene: 6. In DNA form, the CDR3 reads TGTGCCACCAGCATTCCTAGGGGGCCCCAAGAGACCCAGTACTTC. Translating it yields CATSIPRGPQETQYF.

The chain links TRBV18 to TRBJ1-5, with D uncertain. V lost 2 bases and J 4 bases, leaving 21 bases between the germline ends. Germline CDR1 and CDR2: KGHSH and LQKENI. This CDR3 has 18 residues. The CDR3 sequence is CASSPNEATGKRNQPQHF. In nucleotides, the CDR3 is TGTGCCAGCTCACCAAATGAGGCCACGGGAAAGAGGAATCAGCCCCAGCATTTT.

V and J are TRBV15 and TRBJ2-2; D may be TRBD2 (6 bases). CDR1 is LNHNV, CDR2 YYDKDF, per germline (reference sequence). V was shortened by 5 bases and J by 5 bases, with 21 bases between the two germline ends. The length of the CDR3 is 17 residues. CDR3 sequence reads: CATSPLGGETGTGELFF. CDR3 bases: TGTGCCACCAGCCCCCTGGGGGGAGAGACGGGGACCGGGGAGCTGTTTTTT.

The chain employs TRBV5-4 and TRBJ1-2; the match to TRBD1 covers 8 bases. CDR1 and CDR2 (germline): SGHNT, YYREEE (reference sequence). V gave up 2 bases and J gave up 4 bases; unmatched junction bases: 16. This CDR3 comprises 18 residues. The CDR3 DNA is TGTGCCAGCAGCTTAGCGGGTGACAGGGGTTCCCCCTCCTATGGCTACACCTTC. Translating it yields CASSLAGDRGSPSYGYTF.

The chain joins TRBV2 to TRBJ2-3, with D maybe TRBD1 (5 bases). V lost 7 bases and J lost 0, with 11 bases in between. The CDR3 runs 14 residues. Per germline, CDR1 SNHLY and CDR2 FYNNEI. Here the CDR3 reads CASIRRGSTDTQYF. The DNA of the CDR3 is TGTGCCAGCATTCGAAGGGGAAGCACAGATACGCAGTATTTT.

J is TRBJ1-4 and V is TRBV6-5, with D hard to call. In germline, CDR1 is MNHEY, CDR2 SVGAGI. The V end was cut by 0 bases, the J end by 3 bases, with 11 bases between. CDR3 size: 16 residues. CDR3 sequence reads: CASSYSNRGPNEKLFF. The CDR3 DNA reads as TGTGCCAGCAGTTACTCGAACCGGGGTCCTAATGAAAAACTGTTTTTT.

This clone was seen just once. The V and J genes are TRBV5-5 and TRBJ2-1, with TRBD1 identical over 10 bases. V lost 2 bases to trimming and J lost 4 bases; unmatched junction nucleotides: 3. CDR3 length: 15 residues. Germline lookup yields CDR1 SGHKS and CDR2 YYEKEE (reference sequence). CDR3 loop: CASSFPGQGYNEQFF. CDR3 nucleotides: TGTGCCAGCAGCTTCCCGGGACAGGGGTACAATGAGCAGTTCTTC.

The rearrangement joins TRBV4-2 to TRBJ1-1; maybe TRBD1 (6 bases). V lost 0 bases, J lost 11 bases, and 16 bases lay in between. The CDR3 spans 14 residues. CDR1 and CDR2 (germline): LGHNA, YNFKEQ. CDR3 residues: CASSQDRVGAVAFF. In DNA form, the CDR3 reads TGTGCCAGCAGCCAAGATAGGGTGGGGGCAGTGGCTTTCTTT.

Written as DNA, the CDR3 is TGTGCCAGCAGTTTATACAGGGAGAACACTGAAGCTTTCTTT. Translation gives CASSLYRENTEAFF. V and J are TRBV6-5 and TRBJ1-1; possibly TRBD1 for D (6 bases). This CDR3 is 14 amino acids long. Trimming took 4 bases from V and 1 from J, leaving 10 bases between them. The germline V gene has CDR1 MNHEY and CDR2 SVGAGI.

This chain uses TRBV6-5 with TRBJ1-1; possible D gene TRBD1, 5 bases. The germline V gene encodes CDR1 MNHEY and CDR2 SVGAGI. The CDR3 is 14 amino acids. Trimming left V 6 bases short and J 1 base short, with 12 bases between. CDR3 in DNA: TGTGCCAGCAGGGGGGGAGGAGGGAACACTGAAGCTTTCTTT. As protein: CASRGGGGNTEAFF.

This clone was seen a few times. The V and J genes are TRBV21-1 and TRBJ1-2. TRBV21-1 is annotated as a pseudogene. CDR3 length: 14 residues. The CDR3 loop is CASRSERVGYGYTF. Here the CDR3 DNA reads TGTGCCAGCAGATCCGAGAGGGTGGGCTATGGCTACACCTTC.

The rearrangement links TRBV6-5 to TRBJ2-7; the D gene is possibly TRBD1 (5 bases). The CDR3 has 15 residues. Germline V gene data show CDR1 as MNHEY and CDR2 as SVGAGI. Trimming removed 0 bases at V and 1 base at J, with 10 bases between. CDR3 amino acids: CASSYSGTGSYEQYF. The CDR3 DNA reads as TGTGCCAGCAGTTACTCGGGTACAGGTTCCTACGAGCAGTACTTC.

The chain is built from TRBV11-2 and TRBJ1-4; a weak D match, TRBD1 (5 bases). Trimming removed 0 bases from V and 4 bases from J, with 12 bases in between. Germline CDR1 is SGHAT and CDR2 is FQNNGV. The length of the CDR3 is 16 residues. The CDR3 loop reads CASSLEAGWGNEKLFF. CDR3 nucleotide sequence: TGTGCCAGCAGCTTAGAGGCAGGGTGGGGTAATGAAAAACTGTTTTTT.

V usage is TRBV28 and J usage is TRBJ1-1, with D maybe TRBD1 (6 bases). Per the germline V gene, CDR1 is MDHEN and CDR2 is SYDVKM. V lost 8 bases and J lost 1, with 14 bases in between. This CDR3 spans 14 amino acids. CDR3 sequence: CASVPGHRNTEAFF. DNA of the CDR3: TGTGCCAGCGTTCCGGGACACCGGAACACTGAAGCTTTCTTT. The complete variable domain, with remaining parts taken from reference TRBV28 and TRBJ1-1, reads DVKVTQSSRYLVKRTGEKVFLECVQDMDHENMFWYRQDPGLGLRLIYFSYDVKMKEKGDIPEGYSVSREKKERFSLILESASTNQTSMYLCASVPGHRNTEAFFGQGTRLTVV.

This chain joins TRBV28 and TRBJ2-1; TRBD1 aligns across 7 bases. The V gene end was trimmed by 5 bases and the J gene end by 4 bases; junction bases not matched to a gene: 8. Germline CDR1 is MDHEN and CDR2 is SYDVKM. CDR3 size: 15 residues. The CDR3 loop reads CASSQTGVGYNEQFF. CDR3 nucleotide sequence: TGTGCCAGCAGTCAAACAGGGGTGGGTTACAATGAGCAGTTCTTC.

V is TRBV27 and J is TRBJ2-3; perhaps TRBD2 as D (6 bases). The CDR3 contains 16 residues. The V end was cut by 5 bases, the J end by 0 bases, with 15 bases between. Looked up from germline, CDR1 is MNHEY and CDR2 is SMNVEV (reference sequence). The CDR3 spells CASSPLTSTSTDTQYF. The CDR3 nucleotides read TGTGCCAGCAGTCCCCTGACTAGTACTAGCACAGATACGCAGTATTTT.

This clone was seen a single time. The chain recombines TRBV18 with TRBJ1-5; 7 positions match TRBD1. CDR3 size: 16 residues. With 2 bases clipped from V and 4 bases from J, the junction kept 8 bases outside the gene matches. Germline V gives CDR1 KGHSH, CDR2 LQKENI. The CDR3 loop is CASSPIEGGANQPQHF. The CDR3 nucleotides read TGTGCCAGCTCACCAATTGAAGGGGGCGCGAATCAGCCCCAGCATTTT.

The chain uses TRBV28 and TRBJ1-1; TRBD1 aligns across 9 bases. In germline, CDR1 is MDHEN, CDR2 SYDVKM. There are 14 residues in the CDR3. The V and J ends lost 6 bases and 4 bases, in that order; junction bases with no gene match: 6. CDR3 region: CASSQGGQGTEAFF. DNA for the CDR3: TGTGCCAGCAGCCAAGGGGGACAGGGCACTGAAGCTTTCTTT.

The chain links TRBV5-4 to TRBJ2-3, with TRBD2 matching 9 bases. J was trimmed by 3 bases and V by 1 base; bases with no gene match: 6. This CDR3 spans 16 amino acids. Per the germline V gene, CDR1 is SGHNT and CDR2 is YYREEE (reference sequence). CDR3 nucleotides: TGTGCCAGCAGCTTGAGGCGGGGGGGTTCGACAGATACGCAGTATTTT. Residues: CASSLRRGGSTDTQYF.

Only one count was recorded for this clone. This chain links TRBV10-2 with TRBJ2-7, with 8 bases fitting TRBD1. Trimming removed 3 bases from V and 5 bases from J; junction bases left unmatched: 6. Germline values: CDR1 WSHSY, CDR2 SAAADI. CDR3 length: 14 residues. This CDR3 is CASSDPGGVHEQYF. The DNA of the CDR3 is TGCGCCAGCAGTGATCCAGGGGGCGTCCACGAGCAGTACTTC.

The V and J genes are TRBV30 and TRBJ1-2, with 10 nucleotides matching TRBD1. Germline V gene lookup returns CDR1 GTSNPN and CDR2 SVGIG (reference sequence). The V segment lost 8 bases and the J segment 6 bases; nucleotides outside the gene matches: 9. The CDR3 length is 13 residues. The CDR3 DNA is TGTGCCGAGGGGACAGGGGATTGGGATGGCTACACCTTC. It encodes CAEGTGDWDGYTF. Full variable domain (remainder filled in from reference TRBV30 and TRBJ1-2): SQTIHQWPATLVQPVGSPLSLECTVEGTSNPNLYWYRQAAGRGLQLLFYSVGIGQISSEVPQNLSASRPQDRQFILSSKKLLLSDSGFYLCAEGTGDWDGYTFGSGTRLTVV.

The chain carries TRBV3-1 (or the pseudogene TRBV3-2) and TRBJ2-1, with 13 bases identical to TRBD2. V lost 5 bases and J lost 2; bases outside the gene matches: 3. Germline CDR1 is LGHDT and CDR2 is YNNKEL (reference sequence). This CDR3 contains 16 residues. DNA for the CDR3: TGTGCCAGCAGCACTAGCGGGGGGGGAACCTACAATGAGCAGTTCTTC. Amino acid sequence: CASSTSGGGTYNEQFF.

The V gene is TRBV4-3, the J gene TRBJ1-6; D is unclear. V lost 4 bases, J lost 8 bases, and 12 bases lay in between. Looked up from germline, CDR1 is LGHNA and CDR2 is YSLEER. The CDR3 runs 14 residues. This CDR3 is CASSPAGGDSPLHF. The CDR3 region has the DNA TGCGCCAGCAGCCCGGCCGGCGGGGATTCACCCCTCCACTTT.